This TCR beta chain was captured by sequencing in a study of blood T cell repertoires in COVID-19. As for the study in general: Material from acute and convalescent COVID-19 was sourced from the United States, Italy and Spain. T cells, B-cell-depleted T cells, or PBMCs supplied cDNA or gDNA.

Clones were read by immunoSEQ multiplex PCR, and TCRdb kept only the in-frame ones, dropping some. Among about 140,000 clones listed, 60% to 85% were seen once. This clone was seen a single time. V was trimmed by 4 bases and J by 3 bases, leaving 10 bases between them. CDR1 LNHDA and CDR2 SQIVND come from the germline V gene (reference sequence). The CDR3 length is 13 residues. The sequence came from a man in his fifties with acute or convalescent COVID-19. The V call is TRBV19, the J call TRBJ2-7; a weak D match, TRBD1 (6 bases). Source material: peripheral blood. The DNA for the CDR3 is TGTGCCAGTAGTAGGGGACATCTCTACGAGCAGTACTTC. The encoded protein is CASSRGHLYEQYF.